Sequencing of this T cell receptor (beta chain) was carried out in a study of T cell changes during pregnancy in multiple sclerosis. A note on this clone: The junction does not match germline at one end; this may be a read error.

Clones were sequenced by immunoSEQ multiplex PCR, and TCRdb holds only the in-frame ones, with some missing. Found here are under 70,000 clones, 85% to 95% of them singletons; the top ten hold 2%. CDR1 and CDR2 from the germline V gene are MNHEY and SVGAGI. This CDR3 spans 14 amino acids. This TCR derives from a female donor in good health, enrolled as a control in a pregnancy study. V is TRBV6-5 and J is TRBJ1-1; D is perhaps TRBD1 (5 bases). This specimen was peripheral blood, taken in the third trimester of pregnancy. The CDR3 nucleotides are TGTGCCGGCAGTTACGGGGCACCCAACACTGAAGCTTTCTTT. Protein: CAGSYGAPNTEAFF.